The rows below give T cell receptor beta chains drawn from one sample of a study of T cells in Graves' hyperthyroidism and ophthalmopathy. MiXCR, applied by TCRdb to the multiplex PCR reads, yields one record per CDR3 protein. The table records around 360,000 distinct CDR3 sequences, about 16% of them present only once. Sample: blood. These receptors all come from a woman aged 55-69 years with Graves' ophthalmopathy. Each CDR3 is given with its conserved first and last residue. The D gene is left open where the match is weak. Part of the rows lack a size; the others show once, few, many or a class for expanded clones.

TRBJ2-7	.	TRBV28	many	TGTGCCAGCATAAGGGGACCGGGCTACGAGCAGTACTTC	CASIRGPGYEQYF
TRBJ2-3	TRBD1	TRBV2	many	TGTGCCAGCATGCCGTGGGGACAGGGACCGACAGATACGCAGTATTTT	CASMPWGQGPTDTQYF
TRBJ1-5	TRBD1	TRBV29-1	many	TGCAGCGTCCCCCCCTCGACAGGGCGGGTTAGCAATCAGCCCCAGCATTTT	CSVPPSTGRVSNQPQHF
TRBJ2-1	.	TRBV29-1	many	TGCAGCGCCGGGGGTAGTTTCTACAATGAGCAGTTCTTC	CSAGGSFYNEQFF
TRBJ2-7	.	TRBV7-9	.	TGTGCCAGCAGGCCCGGGACAACCTACGAGCAGTACTTC	CASRPGTTYEQYF
TRBJ2-7	.	TRBV6-1	few	TGTGCCAGCAAGGAACCGTGGGGAGCCTACGAGCAGTACTTC	CASKEPWGAYEQYF
TRBJ2-7	.	TRBV2	.	TGTGCCAGCAGATATACCGGGACCCCGGCTGGCGAGCAGTACTTC	CASRYTGTPAGEQYF
TRBJ2-7	.	TRBV3-1	many	TGTGCCAGCAGCCAAGATTCGGGGTGGGAGCAGTACTTC	CASSQDSGWEQYF
TRBJ1-5	TRBD1	TRBV6-1	many	TGTGCCAGCAGTAACACCAGGGGGCCGGGCAATCAGCCCCAGCATTTT	CASSNTRGPGNQPQHF
TRBJ2-7	TRBD1	TRBV6-1	many	TGTGCCAGCAGTTACGCCGGGACAGGAGGTTTGGAGCAGTACTTC	CASSYAGTGGLEQYF
TRBJ1-5	.	TRBV27	.	TGTGCCAGCAGTGAGGTCCTGGGGGCAGGTCAGCCCCAGCATTTT	CASSEVLGAGQPQHF
TRBJ2-5	.	TRBV19	.	TGTGCCAGTAGTCAAAACCCAGGGAGTCAAGAGACCCAGTACTTC	CASSQNPGSQETQYF
TRBJ2-7	TRBD2	TRBV5-1	many	TGCGCCAGCAGCGGGGGACTAGCGGGAGGATCCTACGAGCAGTACTTC	CASSGGLAGGSYEQYF
TRBJ2-5	TRBD2	TRBV5-6	many	TGTGCCAGCAGCTTGGTCGGACTAGCGGGACCAGAGACCCAGTACTTC	CASSLVGLAGPETQYF
TRBJ2-3	.	TRBV6-1	many	TGTGCCAGCGGGCTCAGGGGAAGCACAGATACGCAGTATTTT	CASGLRGSTDTQYF
TRBJ2-7	TRBD1	TRBV28	many	TGTGCCAGCAGTTCGGACAGGCAGAGGCAGTACTTC	CASSSDRQRQYF
TRBJ2-1	TRBD1	TRBV11-2	many	TGTGCCAGCAGCTTCGTGCGGACAGGGCTCTACAATGAGCAGTTCTTC	CASSFVRTGLYNEQFF
TRBJ1-5	TRBD1	TRBV28	many	TGTGCCAGCAGCTACGGGACAGGGCATCAGCCCCAGCATTTT	CASSYGTGHQPQHF
TRBJ2-3	.	TRBV5-1	many	TGCGCCAGCAGCTATCAAACCCCCGGCACAGATACGCAGTATTTT	CASSYQTPGTDTQYF
TRBJ2-5	TRBD1	TRBV20-1	.	TGCAGTGCCACCACTGGGACAGAGGTATCCGAGACCCAGTACTTC	CSATTGTEVSETQYF
TRBJ2-7	.	TRBV11-1	many	TGTGCCAGCAGCCGCTCCCCTTACGAGCAGTACTTC	CASSRSPYEQYF
TRBJ1-2	.	TRBV7-9	many	TGTGCCAGCAGCTCGCCGTATTGGGCAGATCAGTATGGCTACACCTTC	CASSSPYWADQYGYTF
TRBJ2-1	.	TRBV28	.	TGTGCCATCTCCGTGGCCGATGAGCAGTTCTTC	CAISVADEQFF
TRBJ1-3	TRBD1	TRBV30	few	TGTGCCTGGCATCCCGGGACAGGGGTCATAGACACCATATATTTT	CAWHPGTGVIDTIYF
TRBJ1-2	TRBD1	TRBV6-5	many	TGTGCCAGCAGTTACGAGGGGGCCGGGTATGGCTACACCTTC	CASSYEGAGYGYTF
TRBJ2-7	.	TRBV7-2	many	TGTGCCAGCAGCTTATCAGAACCCTCCTACGAGCAGTACTTC	CASSLSEPSYEQYF
TRBJ2-3	.	TRBV28	many	TGTGCCAGCAGTTCCCGGCCCGGGGGTACAGATACGCAGTATTTT	CASSSRPGGTDTQYF
TRBJ2-3	.	TRBV9	many	TGTGCCAGCAGCCCAGGAAATAGGGTTAGCACAGATACGCAGTATTTT	CASSPGNRVSTDTQYF
TRBJ2-7	.	TRBV28	many	TGTGCCAGCAACTTTCGGGTGGGATACGAGCAGTACTTC	CASNFRVGYEQYF
TRBJ1-4	.	TRBV25-1	.	TGTGCCAGCAGTGAATTTACAGGGCGCGGTAATGAAAAACTGTTTTTT	CASSEFTGRGNEKLFF
TRBJ1-5	TRBD1	TRBV2	many	TGTGCCAGCCGGGACAGGTCGGACAATCAGCCCCAGCATTTT	CASRDRSDNQPQHF
TRBJ1-2	TRBD1	TRBV12-3/TRBV12-4	many	TGTGCCAGCAGTCCCCACAGGGGTGTCCTTGGCTACACCTTC	CASSPHRGVLGYTF
TRBJ2-7	.	TRBV6-2/TRBV6-3	.	TGTGCCAGCAGTTATATGGCGGGGGCCTTATCCTACGAGCAGTACTTC	CASSYMAGALSYEQYF
TRBJ1-2	TRBD1	TRBV12-3/TRBV12-4	.	TGTGCCAGCAGGACAGGGTTGGGTGGCTACACCTTC	CASRTGLGGYTF
TRBJ2-7	.	TRBV3-1	few	TGTGCCAGCAGCCAAGTCCCAGCAGCCGAGCAGTACTTC	CASSQVPAAEQYF
TRBJ2-1	TRBD1	TRBV11-1	many	TGTGCCAGCAGCTTGGGACAGCGGCTCCGCGATGAGCAGTTCTTC	CASSLGQRLRDEQFF
TRBJ2-7	.	TRBV7-8	.	TGTGCCAGCAGCTCCGACCTGGACAGCTCCTACGAGCAGTACTTC	CASSSDLDSSYEQYF
TRBJ2-7	TRBD1	TRBV12-5	.	TGTGCTAGTGGGCAGGGGACAGGGGGTTACGAGCAGTACTTC	CASGQGTGGYEQYF
TRBJ2-5	.	TRBV30	many	TGTGCCTGGAGTGAGGGCGGAATTCAAGAGACCCAGTACTTC	CAWSEGGIQETQYF
TRBJ2-1	TRBD2	TRBV20-1	many	TGCAGTGCAAAAAAAGGACTAGCGGGAGGCCCCAGCTCCTACAATGAGCAGTTCTTC	CSAKKGLAGGPSSYNEQFF
TRBJ2-3	TRBD2	TRBV2	many	TGTGCCAGCAGTGACTTGTCTAGCGGGATTAATAGGGTGGATACGCAGTATTTT	CASSDLSSGINRVDTQYF
TRBJ1-5	.	TRBV28	many	TGTGCCAGCAGTTTAGCCGACAATCAGCCCCAGCATTTT	CASSLADNQPQHF
TRBJ1-4	.	TRBV6-1	few	TGTGCCAGCAGCTCCCAGGGAGGGAATGAAAAACTGTTTTTT	CASSSQGGNEKLFF
TRBJ1-5	TRBD1	TRBV28	many	TGTGCCAGCAGAAGACAGGGGGATCAGCCCCAGCATTTT	CASRRQGDQPQHF
TRBJ1-6	.	TRBV3-1	many	TGTGCCAGCAGCTACGGGTCCAATTCACCCCTCCACTTT	CASSYGSNSPLHF
TRBJ1-1	.	TRBV3-1	many	TGTGCCAGCAGCCGGCCGGGGGTTCAGAACACTGAAGCTTTCTTT	CASSRPGVQNTEAFF
TRBJ2-1	.	TRBV7-9	many	TGTGCCAGCAGCTTAGTCCGCGAACAGAATGAGCAGTTCTTC	CASSLVREQNEQFF
TRBJ2-5	TRBD1	TRBV28	many	TGTGCCAGCAGTCAAAGGACAGGGGAATATGAGACCCAGTACTTC	CASSQRTGEYETQYF
TRBJ2-3	TRBD2	TRBV6-1	many	TGTGCCAGCAGTGCTCCGGCGGGGGGCACAGATACGCAGTATTTT	CASSAPAGGTDTQYF
TRBJ2-2	.	TRBV11-2	many	TGTGCCAGCAGCTTTGAGCGTGTCTTAAACACCGGGGAGCTGTTTTTT	CASSFERVLNTGELFF
TRBJ2-1	TRBD2	TRBV7-8	many	TGTGCCAGCAGCTTTATTACCCGGGGACTAGCCGAGTACAATGAGCAGTTCTTC	CASSFITRGLAEYNEQFF
TRBJ2-1	TRBD2	TRBV6-1	few	TGTGCCAGCAGTGCCCTTCCGACTAGCGGGAGGGAGGGTGAGCAGTTCTTC	CASSALPTSGREGEQFF
TRBJ2-3	.	TRBV28	many	TGTGCCAGCCTGGACTGGAAGGGAGAAGCAGATACGCAGTATTTT	CASLDWKGEADTQYF
TRBJ1-2	.	TRBV3-1	many	TGTGCCAGCAGCCTTAGGGCGGGGCAGGGCGGCTATGGCTACACCTTC	CASSLRAGQGGYGYTF
TRBJ2-3	TRBD2	TRBV20-1	many	TGCAGTGCTGGTAGAGCGGGAGGGCCGGAAGATACGCAGTATTTT	CSAGRAGGPEDTQYF
TRBJ1-2	.	TRBV2	many	TGTGCCAGCAGGCGACAGCCGACCTATGGCTACACCTTC	CASRRQPTYGYTF
TRBJ2-3	TRBD2	TRBV20-1	many	TGCAGTGCTAGAGAGTGGACTAGAGGAGACACAGATACGCAGTATTTT	CSAREWTRGDTDTQYF
TRBJ2-5	.	TRBV5-1	many	TGCGCCAGCCGAGCGTTCGGCGCCCCCGAGACCCAGTACTTC	CASRAFGAPETQYF
TRBJ2-7	.	TRBV11-2	many	TGTGCCAGCAGCTTATTCGGTGATGAGCAGTACTTC	CASSLFGDEQYF
TRBJ2-7	.	TRBV5-1	few	TGCGCCAGCAGCTTGGCGTCTAACTCCTACGAGCAGTACTTC	CASSLASNSYEQYF